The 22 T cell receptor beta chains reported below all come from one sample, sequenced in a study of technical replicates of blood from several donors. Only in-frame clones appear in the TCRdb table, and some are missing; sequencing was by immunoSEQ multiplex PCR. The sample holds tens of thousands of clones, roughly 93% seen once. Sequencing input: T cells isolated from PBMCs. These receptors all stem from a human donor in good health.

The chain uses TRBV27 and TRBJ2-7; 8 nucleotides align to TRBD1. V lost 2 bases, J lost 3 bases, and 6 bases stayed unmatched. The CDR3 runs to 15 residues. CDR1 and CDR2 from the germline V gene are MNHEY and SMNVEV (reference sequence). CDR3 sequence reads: CASSLSGQGYYEQYF. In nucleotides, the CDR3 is TGTGCCAGCAGTTTAAGTGGACAGGGCTACTACGAGCAGTACTTC.

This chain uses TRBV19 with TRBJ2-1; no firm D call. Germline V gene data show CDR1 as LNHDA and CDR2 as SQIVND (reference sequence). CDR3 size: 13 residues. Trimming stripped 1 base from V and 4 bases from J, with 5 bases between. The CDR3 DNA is TGTGCCAGTAGTATAGGTCGGTACAATGAGCAGTTCTTC. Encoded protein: CASSIGRYNEQFF.

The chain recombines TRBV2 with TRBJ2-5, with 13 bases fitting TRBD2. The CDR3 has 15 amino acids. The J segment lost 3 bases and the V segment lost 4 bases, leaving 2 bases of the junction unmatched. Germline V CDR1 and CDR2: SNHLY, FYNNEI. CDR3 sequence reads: CASSAGTSGKETQYF. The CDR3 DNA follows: TGTGCCAGCAGTGCCGGGACTAGCGGGAAAGAGACCCAGTACTTC.

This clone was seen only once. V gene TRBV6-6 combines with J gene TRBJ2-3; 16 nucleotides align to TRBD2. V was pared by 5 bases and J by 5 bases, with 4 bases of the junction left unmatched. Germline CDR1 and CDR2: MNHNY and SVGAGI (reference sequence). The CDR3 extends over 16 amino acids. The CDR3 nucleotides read TGTGCCAGCAGTGGGACTAGCGGGGGGGCATTAGATACGCAGTATTTT. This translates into CASSGTSGGALDTQYF.

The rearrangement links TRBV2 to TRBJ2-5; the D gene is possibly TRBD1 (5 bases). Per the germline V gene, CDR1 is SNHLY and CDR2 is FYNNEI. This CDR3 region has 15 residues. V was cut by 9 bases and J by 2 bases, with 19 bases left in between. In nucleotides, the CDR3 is TGTGCCAGTCGACGAGAGGTAACAGGACAAGAGACCCAGTACTTC. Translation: CASRREVTGQETQYF.

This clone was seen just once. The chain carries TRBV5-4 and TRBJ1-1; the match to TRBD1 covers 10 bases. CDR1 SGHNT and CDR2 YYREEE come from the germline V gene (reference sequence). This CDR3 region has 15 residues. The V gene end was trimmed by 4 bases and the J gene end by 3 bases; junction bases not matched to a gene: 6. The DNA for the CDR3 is TGTGCCAGCAGCGATCTGACAGGGGGCTACACTGAAGCTTTCTTT. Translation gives CASSDLTGGYTEAFF. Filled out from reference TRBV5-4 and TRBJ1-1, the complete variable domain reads ETGVTQSPTHLIKTRGQQVTLRCSSQSGHNTVSWYQQALGQGPQFIFQYYREEENGRGNFPPRFSGLQFPNYSSELNVNALELDDSALYLCASSDLTGGYTEAFFGQGTRLTVV.

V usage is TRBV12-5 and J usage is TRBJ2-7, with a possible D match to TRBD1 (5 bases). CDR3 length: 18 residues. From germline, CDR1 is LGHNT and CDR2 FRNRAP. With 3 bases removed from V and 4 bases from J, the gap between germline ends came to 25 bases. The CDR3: CASGFPTSGQGLSYEQYF. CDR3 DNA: TGTGCTAGTGGTTTCCCGACTTCCGGGCAGGGTCTCTCGTACGAGCAGTACTTC.

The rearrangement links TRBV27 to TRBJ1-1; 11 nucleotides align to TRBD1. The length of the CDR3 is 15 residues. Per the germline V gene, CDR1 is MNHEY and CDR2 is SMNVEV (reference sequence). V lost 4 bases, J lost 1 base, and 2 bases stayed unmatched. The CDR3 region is CASSSGTGGNTEAFF. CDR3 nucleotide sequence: TGTGCCAGCAGTTCCGGGACAGGGGGGAACACTGAAGCTTTCTTT.

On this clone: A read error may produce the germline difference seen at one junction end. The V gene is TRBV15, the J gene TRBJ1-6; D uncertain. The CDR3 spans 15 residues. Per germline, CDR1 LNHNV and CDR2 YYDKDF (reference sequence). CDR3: CATRRTGDYNSPLHF. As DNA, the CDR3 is TGTGCCACCCGCAGAACCGGGGATTATAATTCACCCCTCCACTTT.

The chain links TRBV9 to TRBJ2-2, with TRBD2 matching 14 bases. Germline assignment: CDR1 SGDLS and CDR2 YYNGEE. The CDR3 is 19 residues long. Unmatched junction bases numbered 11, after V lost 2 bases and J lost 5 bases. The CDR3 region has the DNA TGTGCCAGCAGCGTGGGACTAGCGGGGGCCTCAGCGGGTACCGGGGAGCTGTTTTTT. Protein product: CASSVGLAGASAGTGELFF.

This chain's CDR3 is CASSPPGQNYGYTF. CDR3 bases: TGCGCCAGCAGTCCACCGGGACAGAACTATGGCTACACCTTC. The V and J genes are TRBV5-1 and TRBJ1-2; 7 bases map to TRBD1. Germline V gene sequence: CDR1 SGHRS, CDR2 YFSETQ. The CDR3 loop spans 14 amino acids. With V trimmed by 5 bases and J by 2 bases, 6 bases remained unmatched.

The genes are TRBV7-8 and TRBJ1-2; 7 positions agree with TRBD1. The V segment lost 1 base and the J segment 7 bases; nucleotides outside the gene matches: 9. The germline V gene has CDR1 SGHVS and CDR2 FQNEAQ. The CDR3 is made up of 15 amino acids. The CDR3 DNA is TGTGCCAGCAGCTTAGAGGGTCAGGGGGGAGGTGGCTACACCTTC. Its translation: CASSLEGQGGGGYTF.

The CDR3 DNA reads as TGTGCCAGCAGCTTGGCCGGGAAGTTCCGGGAAGCTTTCTTT. Its protein is CASSLAGKFREAFF. The V and J genes are TRBV5-8 and TRBJ1-1, with D unresolved. This CDR3 spans 14 amino acids. V was clipped by 0 bases and J by 8 bases, with 14 bases between them. Germline CDR1 and CDR2: SGHTS and YDEGEE.

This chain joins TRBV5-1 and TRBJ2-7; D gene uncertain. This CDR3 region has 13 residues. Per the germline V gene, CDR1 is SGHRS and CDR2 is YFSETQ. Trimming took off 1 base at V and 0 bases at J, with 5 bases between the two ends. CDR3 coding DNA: TGCGCCAGCAGCTTGTCGGTCTCCTACGAGCAGTACTTC. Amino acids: CASSLSVSYEQYF.

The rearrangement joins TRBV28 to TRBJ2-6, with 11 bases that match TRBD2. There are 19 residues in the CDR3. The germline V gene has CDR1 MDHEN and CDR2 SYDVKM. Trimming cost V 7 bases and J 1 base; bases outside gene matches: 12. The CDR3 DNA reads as TGTGCCAGCACGCGGAGGGGACTAGCGGTGCCTTCTGGGGCCAACGTCCTGACTTTC. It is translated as CASTRRGLAVPSGANVLTF.

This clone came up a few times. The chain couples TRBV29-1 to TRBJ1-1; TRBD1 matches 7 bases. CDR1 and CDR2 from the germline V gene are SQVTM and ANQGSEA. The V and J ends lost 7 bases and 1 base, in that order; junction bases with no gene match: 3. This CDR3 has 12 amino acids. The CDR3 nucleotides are TGCAGCGCCCAGGGGGAGAACACTGAAGCTTTCTTT. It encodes CSAQGENTEAFF.

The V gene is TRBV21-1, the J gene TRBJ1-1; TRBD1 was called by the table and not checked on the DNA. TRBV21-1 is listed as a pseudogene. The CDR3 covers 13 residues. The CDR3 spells CASTEQGATEAFF. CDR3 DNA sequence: TGTGCCAGCACAGAACAGGGGGCCACTGAAGCTTTCTTT.

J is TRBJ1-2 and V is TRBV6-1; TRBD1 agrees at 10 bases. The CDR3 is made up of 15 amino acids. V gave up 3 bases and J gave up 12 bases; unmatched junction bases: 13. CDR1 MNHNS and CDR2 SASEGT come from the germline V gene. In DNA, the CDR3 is TGTGCCAGCAGTGATTCGGACAGGGGGGTCTCGTTGAACACCTTC. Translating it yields CASSDSDRGVSLNTF.

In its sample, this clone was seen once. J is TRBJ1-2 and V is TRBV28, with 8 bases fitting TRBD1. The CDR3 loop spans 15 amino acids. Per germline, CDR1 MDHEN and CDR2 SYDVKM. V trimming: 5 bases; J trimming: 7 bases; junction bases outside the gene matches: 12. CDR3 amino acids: CASSLTTGARGGYTF. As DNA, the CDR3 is TGTGCCAGCAGTCTGACGACAGGGGCCCGGGGTGGCTACACCTTC.

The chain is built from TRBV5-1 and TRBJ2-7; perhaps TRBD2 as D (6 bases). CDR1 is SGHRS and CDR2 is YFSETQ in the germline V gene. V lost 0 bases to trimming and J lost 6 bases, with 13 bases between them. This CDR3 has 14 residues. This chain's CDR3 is CASSLGPTGGEQYF. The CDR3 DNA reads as TGCGCCAGCAGCTTGGGACCCACCGGGGGCGAGCAGTACTTC.

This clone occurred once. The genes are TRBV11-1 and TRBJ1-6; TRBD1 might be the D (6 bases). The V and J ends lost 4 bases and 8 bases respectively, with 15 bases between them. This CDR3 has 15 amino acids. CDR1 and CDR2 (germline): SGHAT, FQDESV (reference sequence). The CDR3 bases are TGTGCCAGCAGCTGGACAGAATCAGCGGATTCACCCCTCCACTTT. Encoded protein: CASSWTESADSPLHF.

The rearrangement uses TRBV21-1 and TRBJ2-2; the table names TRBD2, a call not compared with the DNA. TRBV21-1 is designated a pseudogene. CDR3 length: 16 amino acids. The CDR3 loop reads CASSKDKRLNTGELFF. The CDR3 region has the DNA TGTGCCAGCAGCAAAGACAAGCGGTTGAACACCGGGGAGCTGTTTTTT.